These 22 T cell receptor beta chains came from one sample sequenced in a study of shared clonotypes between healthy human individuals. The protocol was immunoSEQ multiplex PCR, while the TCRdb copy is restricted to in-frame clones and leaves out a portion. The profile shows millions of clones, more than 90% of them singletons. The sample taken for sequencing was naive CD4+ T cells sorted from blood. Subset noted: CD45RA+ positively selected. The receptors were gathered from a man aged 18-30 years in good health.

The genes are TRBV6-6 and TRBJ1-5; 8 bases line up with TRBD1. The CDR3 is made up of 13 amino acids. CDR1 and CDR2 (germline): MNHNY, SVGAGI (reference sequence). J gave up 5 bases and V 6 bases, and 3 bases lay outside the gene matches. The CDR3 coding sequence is TGTGCCAGCAGATCGACAGGGGATCAGCCCCAGCATTTT. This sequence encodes CASRSTGDQPQHF.

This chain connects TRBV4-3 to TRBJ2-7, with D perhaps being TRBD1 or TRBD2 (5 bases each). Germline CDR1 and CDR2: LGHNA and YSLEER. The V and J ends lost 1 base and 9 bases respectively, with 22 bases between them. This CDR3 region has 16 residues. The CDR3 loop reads CASSQVVLGRLPGQYF. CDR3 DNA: TGCGCCAGCAGCCAAGTCGTTTTGGGACGCCTACCAGGGCAGTACTTC.

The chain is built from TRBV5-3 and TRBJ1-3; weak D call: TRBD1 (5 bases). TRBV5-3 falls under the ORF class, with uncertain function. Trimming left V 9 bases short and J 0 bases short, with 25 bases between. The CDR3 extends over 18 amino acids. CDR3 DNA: TGTGCCATGTACTCCGGGACGGGACCACTTCACTCTGGAAACACCATATATTTT. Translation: CAMYSGTGPLHSGNTIYF.

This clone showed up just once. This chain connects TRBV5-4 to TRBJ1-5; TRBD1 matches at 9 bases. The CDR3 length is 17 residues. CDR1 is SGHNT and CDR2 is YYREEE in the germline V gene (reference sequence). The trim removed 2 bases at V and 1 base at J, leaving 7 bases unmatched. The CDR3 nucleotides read TGTGCCAGCAGCTTCACCATAGGGACAGGGAGCAATCAGCCCCAGCATTTT. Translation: CASSFTIGTGSNQPQHF.

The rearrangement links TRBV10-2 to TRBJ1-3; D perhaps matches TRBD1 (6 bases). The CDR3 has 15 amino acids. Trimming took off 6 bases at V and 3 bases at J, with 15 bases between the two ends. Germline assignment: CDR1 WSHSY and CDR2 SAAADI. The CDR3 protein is CASRPLGQNGNTIYF. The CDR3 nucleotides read TGCGCCAGCAGACCTCTAGGACAGAATGGAAACACCATATATTTT.

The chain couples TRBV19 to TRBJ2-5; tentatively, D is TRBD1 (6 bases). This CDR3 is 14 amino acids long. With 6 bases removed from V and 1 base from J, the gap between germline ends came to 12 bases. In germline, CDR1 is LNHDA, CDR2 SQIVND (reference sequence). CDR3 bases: TGTGCCAGTAGACAGGGTTCCGGCCAAGAGACCCAGTACTTC. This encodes CASRQGSGQETQYF.

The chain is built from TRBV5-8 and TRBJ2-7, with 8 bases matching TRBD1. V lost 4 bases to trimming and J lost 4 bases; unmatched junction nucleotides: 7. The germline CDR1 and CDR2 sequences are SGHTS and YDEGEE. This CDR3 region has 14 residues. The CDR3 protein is CASSKGTGPYEQYF. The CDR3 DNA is TGTGCCAGCAGCAAAGGGACAGGCCCTTACGAGCAGTACTTC.

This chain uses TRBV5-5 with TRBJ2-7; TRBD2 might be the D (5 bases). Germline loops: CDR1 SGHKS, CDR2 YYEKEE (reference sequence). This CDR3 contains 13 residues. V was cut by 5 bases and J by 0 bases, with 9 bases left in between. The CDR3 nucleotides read TGTGCCAGCAGAGGTAGCGCCTCCTACGAGCAGTACTTC. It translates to CASRGSASYEQYF.

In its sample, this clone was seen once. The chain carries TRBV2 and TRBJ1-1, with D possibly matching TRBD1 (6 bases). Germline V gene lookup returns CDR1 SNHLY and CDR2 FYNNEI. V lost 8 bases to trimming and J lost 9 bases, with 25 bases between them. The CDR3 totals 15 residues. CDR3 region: CASVGRGLPGGKAFF. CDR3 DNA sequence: TGTGCCAGCGTTGGCAGGGGTTTACCTGGGGGCAAAGCTTTCTTT.

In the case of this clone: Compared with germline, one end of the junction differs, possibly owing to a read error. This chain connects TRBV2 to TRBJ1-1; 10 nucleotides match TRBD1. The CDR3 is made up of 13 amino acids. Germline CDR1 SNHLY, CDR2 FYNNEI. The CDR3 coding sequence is TGTGCCAGCAGTGGGGGACAGGGGTTCGAAATGCTCTTT. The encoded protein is CASSGGQGFEMLF.

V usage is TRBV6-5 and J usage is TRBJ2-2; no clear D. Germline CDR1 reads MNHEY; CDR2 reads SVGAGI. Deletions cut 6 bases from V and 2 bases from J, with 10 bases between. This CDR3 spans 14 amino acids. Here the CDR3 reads CASRADGNTGELFF. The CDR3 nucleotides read TGTGCCAGCAGGGCCGACGGAAACACCGGGGAGCTGTTTTTT.

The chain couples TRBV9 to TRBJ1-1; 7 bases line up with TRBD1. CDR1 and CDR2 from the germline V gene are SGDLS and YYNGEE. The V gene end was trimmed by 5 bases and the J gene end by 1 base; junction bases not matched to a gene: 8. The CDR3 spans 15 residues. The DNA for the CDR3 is TGTGCCAGCAGTGCCGACAGGGTGGGGAACACTGAAGCTTTCTTT. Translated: CASSADRVGNTEAFF.

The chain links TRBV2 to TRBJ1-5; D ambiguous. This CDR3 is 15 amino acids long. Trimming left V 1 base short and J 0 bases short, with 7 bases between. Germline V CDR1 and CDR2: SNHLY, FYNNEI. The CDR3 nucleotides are TGTGCCAGCAGTGAAGGCAGTTATAGCAATCAGCCCCAGCATTTT. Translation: CASSEGSYSNQPQHF.

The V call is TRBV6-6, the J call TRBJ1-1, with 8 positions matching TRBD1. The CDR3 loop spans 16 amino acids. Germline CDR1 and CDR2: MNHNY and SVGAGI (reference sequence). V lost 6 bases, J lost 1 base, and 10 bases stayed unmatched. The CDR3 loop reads CASSRSSGTGNTEAFF. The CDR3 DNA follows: TGTGCCAGCAGCCGATCTTCCGGGACAGGGAACACTGAAGCTTTCTTT.

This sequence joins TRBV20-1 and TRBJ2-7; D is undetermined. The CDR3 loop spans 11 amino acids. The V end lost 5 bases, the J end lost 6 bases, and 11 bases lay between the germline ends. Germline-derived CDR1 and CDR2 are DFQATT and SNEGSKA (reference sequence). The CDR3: CSAAKGGEQYF. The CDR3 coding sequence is TGCAGTGCTGCCAAGGGTGGCGAGCAGTACTTC.

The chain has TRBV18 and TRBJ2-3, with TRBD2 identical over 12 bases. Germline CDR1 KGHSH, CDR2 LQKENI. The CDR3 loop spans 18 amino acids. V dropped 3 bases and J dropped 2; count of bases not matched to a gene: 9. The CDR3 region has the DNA TGTGCCAGCTCACCCTCAAGGACTAGCGGGACTTACACAGATACGCAGTATTTT. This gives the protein CASSPSRTSGTYTDTQYF.

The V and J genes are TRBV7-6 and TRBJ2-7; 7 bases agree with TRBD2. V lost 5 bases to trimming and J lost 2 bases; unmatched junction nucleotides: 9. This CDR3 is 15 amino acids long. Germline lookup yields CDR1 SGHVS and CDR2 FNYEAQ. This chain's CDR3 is CASSPWGGLAYEQYF. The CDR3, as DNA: TGTGCCAGCAGCCCATGGGGAGGACTAGCCTACGAGCAGTACTTC.

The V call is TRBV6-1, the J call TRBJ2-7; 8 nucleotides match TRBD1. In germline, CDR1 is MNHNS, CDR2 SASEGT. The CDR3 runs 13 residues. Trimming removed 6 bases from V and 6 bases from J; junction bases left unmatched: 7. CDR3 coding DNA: TGTGCCAGCAGAGACAGGGGCACTGTCGAGCAGTACTTC. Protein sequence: CASRDRGTVEQYF.

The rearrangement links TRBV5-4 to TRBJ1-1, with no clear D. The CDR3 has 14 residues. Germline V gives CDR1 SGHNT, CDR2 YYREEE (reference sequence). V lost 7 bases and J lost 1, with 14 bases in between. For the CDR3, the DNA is TGTGCCAGCTCCCAGAAGGGCTGGAACACTGAAGCTTTCTTT. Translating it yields CASSQKGWNTEAFF.

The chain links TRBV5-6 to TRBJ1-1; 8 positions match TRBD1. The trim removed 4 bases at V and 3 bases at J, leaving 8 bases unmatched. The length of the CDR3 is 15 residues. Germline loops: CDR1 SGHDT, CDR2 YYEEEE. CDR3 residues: CASSLGQAWHTEAFF. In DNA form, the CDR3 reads TGTGCCAGCAGCCTGGGACAGGCATGGCACACTGAAGCTTTCTTT.

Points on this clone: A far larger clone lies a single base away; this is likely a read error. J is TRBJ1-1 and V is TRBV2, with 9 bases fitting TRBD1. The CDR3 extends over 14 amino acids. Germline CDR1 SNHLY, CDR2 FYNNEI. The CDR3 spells CASSADRGNIEAFF. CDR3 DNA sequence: TGTGCCAGCAGTGCTGACAGGGGGAACATTGAAGCTTTCTTT.

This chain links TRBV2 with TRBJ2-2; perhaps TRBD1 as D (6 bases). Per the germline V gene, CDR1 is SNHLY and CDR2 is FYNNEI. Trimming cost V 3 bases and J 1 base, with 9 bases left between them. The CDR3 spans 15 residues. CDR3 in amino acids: CASSDQGLNTGELFF. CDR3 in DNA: TGTGCCAGCAGTGACCAGGGGTTGAACACCGGGGAGCTGTTTTTT.